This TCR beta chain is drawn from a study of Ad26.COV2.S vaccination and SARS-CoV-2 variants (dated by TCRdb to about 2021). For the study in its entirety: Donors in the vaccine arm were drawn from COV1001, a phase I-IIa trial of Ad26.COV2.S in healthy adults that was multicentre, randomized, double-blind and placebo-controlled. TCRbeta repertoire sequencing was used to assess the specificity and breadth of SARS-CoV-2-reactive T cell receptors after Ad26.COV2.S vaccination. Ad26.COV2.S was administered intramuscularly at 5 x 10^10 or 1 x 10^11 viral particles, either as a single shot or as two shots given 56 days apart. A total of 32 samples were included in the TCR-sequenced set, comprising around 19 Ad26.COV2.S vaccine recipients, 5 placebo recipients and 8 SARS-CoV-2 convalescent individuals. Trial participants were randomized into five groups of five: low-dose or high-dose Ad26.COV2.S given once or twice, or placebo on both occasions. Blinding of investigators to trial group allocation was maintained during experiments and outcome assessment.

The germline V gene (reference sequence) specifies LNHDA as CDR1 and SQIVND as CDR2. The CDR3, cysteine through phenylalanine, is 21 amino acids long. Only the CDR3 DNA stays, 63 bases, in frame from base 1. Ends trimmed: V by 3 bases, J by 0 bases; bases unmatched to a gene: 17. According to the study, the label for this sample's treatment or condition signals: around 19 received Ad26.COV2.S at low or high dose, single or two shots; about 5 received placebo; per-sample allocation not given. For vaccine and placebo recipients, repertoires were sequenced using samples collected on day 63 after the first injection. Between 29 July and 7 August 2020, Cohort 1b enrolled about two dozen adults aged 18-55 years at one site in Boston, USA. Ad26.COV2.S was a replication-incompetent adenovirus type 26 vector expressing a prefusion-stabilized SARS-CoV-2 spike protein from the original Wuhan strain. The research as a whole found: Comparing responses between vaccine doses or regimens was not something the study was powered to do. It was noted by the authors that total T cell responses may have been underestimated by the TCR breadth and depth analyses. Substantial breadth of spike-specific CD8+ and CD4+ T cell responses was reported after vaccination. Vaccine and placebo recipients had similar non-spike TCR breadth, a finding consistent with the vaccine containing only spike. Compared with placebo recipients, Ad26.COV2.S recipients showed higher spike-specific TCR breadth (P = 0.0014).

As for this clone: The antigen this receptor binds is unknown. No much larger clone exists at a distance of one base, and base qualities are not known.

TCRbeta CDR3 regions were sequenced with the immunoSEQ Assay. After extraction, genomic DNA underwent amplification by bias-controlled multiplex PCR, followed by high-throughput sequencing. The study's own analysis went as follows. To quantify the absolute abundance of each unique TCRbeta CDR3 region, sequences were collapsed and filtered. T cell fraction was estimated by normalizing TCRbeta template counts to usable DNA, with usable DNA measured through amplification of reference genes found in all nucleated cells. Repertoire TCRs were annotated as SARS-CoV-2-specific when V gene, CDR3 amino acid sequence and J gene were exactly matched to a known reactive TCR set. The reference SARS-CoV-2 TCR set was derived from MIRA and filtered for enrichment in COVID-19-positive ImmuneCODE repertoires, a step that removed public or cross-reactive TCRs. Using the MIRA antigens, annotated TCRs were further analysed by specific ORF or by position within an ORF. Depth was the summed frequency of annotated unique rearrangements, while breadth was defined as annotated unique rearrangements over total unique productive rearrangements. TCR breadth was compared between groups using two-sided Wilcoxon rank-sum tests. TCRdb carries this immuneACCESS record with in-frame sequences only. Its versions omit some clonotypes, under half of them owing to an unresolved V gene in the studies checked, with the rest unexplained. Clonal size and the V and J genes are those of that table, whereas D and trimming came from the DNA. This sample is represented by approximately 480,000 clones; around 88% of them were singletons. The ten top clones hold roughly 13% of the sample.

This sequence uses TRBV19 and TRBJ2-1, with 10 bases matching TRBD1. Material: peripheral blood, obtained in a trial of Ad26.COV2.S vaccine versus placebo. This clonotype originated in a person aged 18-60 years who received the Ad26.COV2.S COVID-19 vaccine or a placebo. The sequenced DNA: TGTGCCAGTAGTATTTTTTTGGGGACAGGGGATTTCGCGAACTCCTACAATGAGCAGTTCTTC. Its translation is CASSIFLGTGDFANSYNEQFF.